These T cell receptor beta chains were read from a single sample in a study of Ad26.COV2.S vaccination and SARS-CoV-2 variants. TCRdb's copy holds only in-frame clones and misses some; the assay was immunoSEQ multiplex PCR. The sample records roughly 270,000 clones, approximately 87% being singletons. Source: peripheral blood, taken in a trial of Ad26.COV2.S vaccine versus placebo. Every receptor here comes from a person aged 18-65 years who received the Ad26.COV2.S COVID-19 vaccine or a placebo. CDR3s include the opening cysteine and the closing phenylalanine or tryptophan. The D gene is left open where the match is weak. Rows may omit the clone size; those that give it use once, few, many or a size class.

CASSTIMIMGSTNEKLFF	TGTGCCAGTAGTACTATCATGATCATGGGATCTACTAATGAAAAACTGTTTTTT	TRBJ1-4	TRBV19	.	.
CASSRLNQANYGYTF	TGTGCCAGCAGCCGACTGAACCAAGCTAACTATGGCTACACCTTC	TRBJ1-2	TRBV5-4	.	.
CASPSTDTQYF	TGTGCCAGCCCGAGCACAGATACGCAGTATTTT	TRBJ2-3	TRBV28	.	.
CASSQGAKTGEQFF	TGTGCCAGCAGCCAAGGGGCAAAGACGGGAGAGCAGTTCTTC	TRBJ2-1	TRBV3-1/TRBV3-2	.	once
CASSQSQGDQYEQYF	TGCGCCAGCAGCCAGAGCCAGGGAGACCAATACGAGCAGTACTTC	TRBJ2-7	TRBV4-1	.	.
CASSVLGGRFENTEAFF	TGTGCCAGCAGTGTGCTGGGGGGCAGGTTTGAGAACACTGAAGCTTTCTTT	TRBJ1-1	TRBV6-1	.	few
CASAGKSNQPQHF	TGTGCCAGCGCAGGGAAGAGCAATCAGCCCCAGCATTTT	TRBJ1-5	TRBV6-5	.	once
CASSLELNTEAFF	TGCGCCAGCAGCTTGGAGCTTAACACTGAAGCTTTCTTT	TRBJ1-1	TRBV5-1	.	.
CASSISHEKLFF	TGTGCCAGTAGTATCTCCCATGAAAAACTGTTTTTT	TRBJ1-4	TRBV19	.	.
CAISVWGQVHEQYF	TGTGCCATCAGTGTCTGGGGACAGGTCCACGAGCAGTACTTC	TRBJ2-7	TRBV10-3	TRBD1	.
CASSQGVKGEYGYTF	TGTGCCAGCAGCCAAGGGGTAAAGGGAGAATATGGCTACACCTTC	TRBJ1-2	TRBV4-2	.	.
CASSSGQMNEQFF	TGTGCCAGCAGCTCGGGACAAATGAATGAGCAGTTCTTC	TRBJ2-1	TRBV7-2	.	.
CASSLRTSGNEQFF	TGTGCCAGCAGTTTAAGGACCTCCGGGAATGAGCAGTTCTTC	TRBJ2-1	TRBV27	.	.